The present TCR beta chain was sequenced within a study of blood T cells in healthy people across ages. RNA extraction gave at least 5 micrograms of total RNA per sample. A sample-barcoded 5' primer and a J-beta primer mix were used in a second PCR of roughly 6 to 11 cycles. TCRdb reanalysed the 5' RACE reads using MiXCR and keeps one entry per CDR3 protein. This table has roughly 1.7 million distinct CDR3 sequences, 30% to 40% appearing once. The junction had 10 bases not matched to a gene; V was cut back by 5 bases and J by 4 bases. From germline, CDR1 is MNHEY and CDR2 SMNVEV (reference sequence). The CDR3 has 15 amino acids.

J is TRBJ2-7 and V is TRBV27; TRBD1 matches at 8 bases. This receptor was identified in a woman in her twenties or thirties in good health. Sequencing was performed on blood. The DNA of the CDR3 is TGTGCCAGCAGTCCTCTAGGACAGGGCGGGTACGAGCAGTACTTC. The encoded protein is CASSPLGQGGYEQYF.